The rows below give T cell receptor beta chains drawn from one sample of a study of graft-versus-host responses after intestinal transplantation. Assay used: immunoSEQ multiplex PCR; TCRdb lists only in-frame clones, some missing. The sample carries about 63,000 clones, roughly nine tenths recorded once. The input for sequencing was ileum tissue, taken 350 to 400 days after transplant. These receptors were obtained from a human patient who received an intestinal transplant, so some T cells may come from the graft donor. Both conserved end residues are part of each CDR3. Fields, in order: J gene, V gene, CDR3 length, CDR3 protein.

>TRBJ1-2|TRBV23-1|15
CASSHGQTLNYGYTF
>TRBJ2-1|TRBV28|18
CASSFFSFFAYPRDEQFF
>TRBJ2-7|TRBV11-2|14
CASSLGGGEYEQYF
>TRBJ2-1|TRBV7-3|15
CASSLGTSSYNEQFF
>TRBJ2-3|TRBV14|17
CASSQEGINPYTDTQYF
>TRBJ2-7|TRBV11-2|13
CASSEGLAYEQYF
>TRBJ1-1|TRBV6-1|15
CASSELFGVSLGAFF
>TRBJ2-5|TRBV6-6|14
CASSYSVLAQTQYF
>TRBJ2-2|TRBV16|18
CASSQSMLGQGITGELFF
>TRBJ1-2|TRBV6-5|15
CASSYQGGTNYGYTF
>TRBJ2-7|TRBV14|13
CASSPLDSYEQYF
>TRBJ2-1|TRBV4-1|17
CASSQARTSGRANEQFF
>TRBJ2-3|TRBV28|17
CASSLLILTGGTDTQYF
>TRBJ2-1|TRBV6-4|15
CASSARLASYNEQFF
>TRBJ1-2|TRBV6-5|15
CASSYSRAGLDGYTF
>TRBJ2-5|TRBV19|14
CASSIVPGEETQYF
>TRBJ2-5|TRBV6-6|15
CASSYRVGGKETQYF
>TRBJ1-1|TRBV28|11
CASSRLLEAFF
>TRBJ1-1|TRBV4-2|17
CASSQGARLLLNTEAFF
>TRBJ1-1|TRBV5-1|14
CASSLAPVNTEAFF
>TRBJ1-1|TRBV7-3|13
CASSWTGNTEAFF
>TRBJ1-1|TRBV5-1|14
CASSLWQGNTEAFF
>TRBJ2-1|TRBV28|14
CASSLILAHNEQFF
>TRBJ1-5|TRBV15|15
CATSRDTGILGPQHF
>TRBJ2-7|TRBV19|15
CASSISQGPNYEQYF
>TRBJ2-7|TRBV6-5|14
CASSYQGSSYEQYF
>TRBJ2-5|TRBV28|19
CASSLTPLRLAGERETQYF
>-|TRBV6-5|14
CASSPGQGAYEQYF